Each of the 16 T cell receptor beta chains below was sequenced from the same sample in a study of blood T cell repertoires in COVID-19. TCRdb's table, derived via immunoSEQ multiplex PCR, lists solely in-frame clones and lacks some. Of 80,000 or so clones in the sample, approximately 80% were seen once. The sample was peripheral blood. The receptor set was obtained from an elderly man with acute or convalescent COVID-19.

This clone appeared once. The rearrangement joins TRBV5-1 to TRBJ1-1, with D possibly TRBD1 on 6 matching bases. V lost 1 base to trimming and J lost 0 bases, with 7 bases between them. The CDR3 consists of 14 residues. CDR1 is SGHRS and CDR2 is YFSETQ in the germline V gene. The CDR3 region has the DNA TGCGCCAGCAGCTTGAGGGACATGAACACTGAAGCTTTCTTT. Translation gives CASSLRDMNTEAFF.

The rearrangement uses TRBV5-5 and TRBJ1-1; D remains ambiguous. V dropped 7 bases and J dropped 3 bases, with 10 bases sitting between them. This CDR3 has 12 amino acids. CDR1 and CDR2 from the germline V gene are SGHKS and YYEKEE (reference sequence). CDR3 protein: CASLNLHTEAFF. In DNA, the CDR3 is TGTGCCAGCCTAAACTTACACACTGAAGCTTTCTTT.

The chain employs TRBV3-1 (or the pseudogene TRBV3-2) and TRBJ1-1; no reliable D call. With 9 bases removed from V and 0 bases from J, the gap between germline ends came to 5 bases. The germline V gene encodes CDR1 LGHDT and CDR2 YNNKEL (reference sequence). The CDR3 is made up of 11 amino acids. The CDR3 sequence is CASSMNTEAFF. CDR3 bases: TGTGCCAGTAGTATGAACACTGAAGCTTTCTTT.

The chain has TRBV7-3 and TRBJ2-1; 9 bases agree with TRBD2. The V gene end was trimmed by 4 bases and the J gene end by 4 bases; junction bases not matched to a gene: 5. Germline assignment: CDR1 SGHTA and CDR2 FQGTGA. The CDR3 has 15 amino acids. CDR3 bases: TGTGCCAGCAGCTCGACTAGCGGAGCTTACAATGAGCAGTTCTTC. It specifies CASSSTSGAYNEQFF.

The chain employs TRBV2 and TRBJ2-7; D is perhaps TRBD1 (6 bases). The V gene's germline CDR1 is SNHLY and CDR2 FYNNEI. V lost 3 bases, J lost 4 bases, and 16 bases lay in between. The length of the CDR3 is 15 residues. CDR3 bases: TGTGCCAGCAGTGATTTGGCGGCCACAGGGTACGAGCAGTACTTC. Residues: CASSDLAATGYEQYF.

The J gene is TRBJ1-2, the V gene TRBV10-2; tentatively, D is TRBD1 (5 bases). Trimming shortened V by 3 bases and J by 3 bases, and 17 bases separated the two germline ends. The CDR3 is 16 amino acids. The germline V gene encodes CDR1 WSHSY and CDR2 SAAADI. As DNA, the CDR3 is TGCGCCAGCAGTGAACCCCGCCAGGGAGGGGACTATGGCTACACCTTC. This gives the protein CASSEPRQGGDYGYTF.

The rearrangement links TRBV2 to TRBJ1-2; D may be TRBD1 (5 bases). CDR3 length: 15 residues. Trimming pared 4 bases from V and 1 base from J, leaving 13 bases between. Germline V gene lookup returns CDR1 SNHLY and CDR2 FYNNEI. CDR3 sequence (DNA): TGTGCCAGCAGTGTTAGCAGGGCCGGTAACTATGGCTACACCTTC. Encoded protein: CASSVSRAGNYGYTF. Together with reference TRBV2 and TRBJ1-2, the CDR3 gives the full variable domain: EPEVTQTPSHQVTQMGQEVILRCVPISNHLYFYWYRQILGQKVEFLVSFYNNEISEKSEIFDDQFSVERPDGSNFTLKIRSTKLEDSAMYFCASSVSRAGNYGYTFGSGTRLTVV.

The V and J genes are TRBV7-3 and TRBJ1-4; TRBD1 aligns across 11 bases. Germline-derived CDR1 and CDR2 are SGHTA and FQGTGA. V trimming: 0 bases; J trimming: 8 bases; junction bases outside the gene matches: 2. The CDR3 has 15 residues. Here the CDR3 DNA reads TGTGCCAGCAGCTTAACGGGACAGGGGGGCGAAAAACTGTTTTTT. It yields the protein CASSLTGQGGEKLFF.

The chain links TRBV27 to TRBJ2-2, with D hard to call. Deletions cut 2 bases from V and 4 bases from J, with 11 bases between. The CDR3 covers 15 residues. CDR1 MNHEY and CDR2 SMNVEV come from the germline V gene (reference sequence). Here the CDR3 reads CASSLRPRFTGELFF. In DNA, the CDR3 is TGTGCCAGCAGTTTACGTCCGAGATTCACCGGGGAGCTGTTTTTT.

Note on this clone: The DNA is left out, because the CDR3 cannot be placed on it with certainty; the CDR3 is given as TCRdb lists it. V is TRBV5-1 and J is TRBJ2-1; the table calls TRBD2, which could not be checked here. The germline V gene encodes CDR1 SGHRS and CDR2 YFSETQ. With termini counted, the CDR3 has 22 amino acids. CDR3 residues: CASTRGGDTYNEQFFGVNEQFF.

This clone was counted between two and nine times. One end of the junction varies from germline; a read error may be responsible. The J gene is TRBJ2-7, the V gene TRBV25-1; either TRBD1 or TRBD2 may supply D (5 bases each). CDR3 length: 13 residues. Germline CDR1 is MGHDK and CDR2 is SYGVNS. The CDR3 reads CASGDRQLGEQYF. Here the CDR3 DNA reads TGTGCCAGCGGTGACAGACAACTAGGGGAGCAGTACTTC.

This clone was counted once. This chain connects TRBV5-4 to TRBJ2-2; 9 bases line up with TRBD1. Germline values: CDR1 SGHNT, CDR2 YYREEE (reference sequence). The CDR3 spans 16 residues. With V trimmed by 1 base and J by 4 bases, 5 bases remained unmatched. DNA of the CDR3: TGTGCCAGCAGCTTGACAGGGGGCATCGGCACCGGGGAGCTGTTTTTT. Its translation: CASSLTGGIGTGELFF.

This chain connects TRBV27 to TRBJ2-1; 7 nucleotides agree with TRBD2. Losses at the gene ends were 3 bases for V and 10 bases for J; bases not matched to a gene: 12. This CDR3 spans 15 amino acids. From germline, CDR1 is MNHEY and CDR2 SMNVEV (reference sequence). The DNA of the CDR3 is TGTGCCAGCAGTTTTTTGGTGGCGGGAGTAAAGGAGCAGTTCTTC. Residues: CASSFLVAGVKEQFF.

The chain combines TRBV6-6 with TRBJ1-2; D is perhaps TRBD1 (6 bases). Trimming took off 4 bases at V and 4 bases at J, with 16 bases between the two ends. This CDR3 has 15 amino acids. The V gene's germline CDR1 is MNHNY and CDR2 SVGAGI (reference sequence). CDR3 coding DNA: TGTGCCAGCAGTTTTCAGGGGCGAGGTGTCTATGGCTACACCTTC. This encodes CASSFQGRGVYGYTF.

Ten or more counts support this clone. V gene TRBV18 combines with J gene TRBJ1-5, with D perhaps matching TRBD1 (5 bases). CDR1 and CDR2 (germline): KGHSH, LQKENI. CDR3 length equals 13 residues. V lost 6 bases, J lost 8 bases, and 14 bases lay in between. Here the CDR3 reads CASSKGYGEPQHF. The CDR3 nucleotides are TGTGCCAGCTCTAAGGGGTATGGAGAGCCCCAGCATTTT.

CDR3 sequence (DNA): TGTGCCAGCAGCTTCAGGGGGCTTGGAAACACCATATATTTT. Translating gives CASSFRGLGNTIYF. The gene calls are TRBV7-9 and TRBJ1-3; 8 bases align to TRBD1. This CDR3 has 14 amino acids. Looked up from germline, CDR1 is SEHNR and CDR2 is FQNEAQ (reference sequence). Trimming took 3 bases from V and 3 from J; bases not matched to a gene: 1.